This T cell receptor beta chain was observed in a study of human T cells and chemical hapten exposure. TCRdb re-called the RACE reads through MiXCR, storing one row per CDR3 protein. This sample carries fewer than 300,000 distinct CDR3 sequences, approximately 8.4% of them seen once, and the ten largest clones take around 2.5%. Time point of the sample: pre-sensitization, week 0. The treatment denotes: therapeutic diphenylcyclopropenone sensitization with weekly scalp DPC. Staff drew blood before applying each patch test. V shed 2 bases and J shed 0 bases, with 16 bases lying between them. The CDR3 spans 17 residues. Germline V gene lookup returns CDR1 MNHNS and CDR2 SASEGT.

Here the sequenced sample was whole blood, taken in connection with sensitization to the hapten diphenylcyclopropenone (DPC). The chain has TRBV6-1 and TRBJ1-1; D is perhaps TRBD1 (5 bases). This clonotype originated in a woman aged 40 to 50 with alopecia areata. Some clones in this sample may be carry-over from other donors' samples. The CDR3 nucleotides are TGTGCCAGCAGTGAATGGGGCGCAAGCGTTATGAACACTGAAGCTTTCTTT. It translates to CASSEWGASVMNTEAFF.